A single TCR beta chain is shown here with its context. Its cognate antigen is unknown. This sample is drawn from a study of CD8+ T cells in alopecia areata. Whole-study findings and limits: Scalp sample sequencing also detects resident alphabeta T cells of normal skin. Relative to mice, TCR sharing across patients was less clear, a difference possibly HLA-related. Greater clonality was observed in lesional scalp samples, especially alopecia totalis/universalis, versus normal scalp.

RNA was extracted and reverse transcribed into cDNA as the sequencing template. Sequencing used immunoSEQ multiplex PCR; TCRdb keeps in-frame clones, though not all of them. This table holds 120,000 or so clones, roughly 68% found once. V lost 2 bases to trimming and J lost 7 bases; unmatched junction nucleotides: 3. CDR1 WSHSY and CDR2 SAAADI come from the germline V gene. The CDR3 loop spans 13 amino acids. A FACSAria was used to sort CD4+ and CD8+ T cells. These cells came from PBMCs. The receptor comes from a human donor in good health. The sample was CD4+ T cells sorted from blood. This chain connects TRBV10-2 to TRBJ2-7, with TRBD1 matching over 9 bases. CDR3 amino acids: CASSEPDRGEQYF. The CDR3 bases are TGCGCCAGCAGTGAGCCGGACAGGGGAGAGCAGTACTTC.